Following are 32 T cell receptor beta chains from one sample sequenced in a study of T cell responses to AZD1222 COVID-19 vaccine. The table came from immunoSEQ multiplex PCR; TCRdb's copy has only in-frame clones and leaves some out. The sample holds some 50,000 clones, over 85% seen once. The sequencing used peripheral blood, collected 28 days after the second AZD1222 dose. These receptors came from an adult who received the AZD1222 COVID-19 vaccine.

This chain links TRBV5-1 with TRBJ1-3; maybe TRBD1 (6 bases). V was clipped by 1 base and J by 0 bases, with 11 bases between them. The CDR3 is 16 residues long. Germline V lookup: CDR1 SGHRS, CDR2 YFSETQ. The CDR3 DNA reads TGCGCCAGCAGCTTGTGGCCGGGGGCCTCTGGAAACACCATATATTTT. Its protein product is CASSLWPGASGNTIYF.

CDR3 nucleotide sequence: TGTGCCAGCGGACGCGAACGATCACCCCTCCACTTT. Its protein is CASGRERSPLHF. This chain joins TRBV2 and TRBJ1-6; D gene uncertain. The CDR3 covers 12 residues. CDR1 and CDR2 from the germline V gene are SNHLY and FYNNEI. V lost 8 bases, J lost 10 bases, and 12 bases lay in between.

The V and J genes are TRBV3-1 (or the pseudogene TRBV3-2) and TRBJ1-2; TRBD1 is a possible D gene (6 bases). CDR1 and CDR2 from the germline V gene are LGHDT and YNNKEL (reference sequence). The CDR3 runs 14 residues. Trimming shortened V by 1 base and J by 8 bases, and 14 bases separated the two germline ends. The CDR3 DNA follows: TGTGCCAGCAGCCAAGCGGGGGGCGGACGGGGCTACACCTTC. Translated, it gives CASSQAGGGRGYTF.

This chain joins TRBV18 and TRBJ1-4; 9 bases are a match to TRBD1. The V gene end was trimmed by 3 bases and the J gene end by 6 bases; junction bases not matched to a gene: 2. The CDR3 totals 14 residues. The V gene's germline CDR1 is KGHSH and CDR2 LQKENI. The CDR3 loop reads CASSPRQGDEKLFF. The CDR3 nucleotides are TGTGCCAGCTCACCGAGACAGGGGGATGAAAAACTGTTTTTT.

This clone was seen just once. The chain is built from TRBV11-2 and TRBJ2-3; 7 bases map to TRBD2. With 5 bases clipped from V and 2 bases from J, the junction kept 7 bases outside the gene matches. Per the germline V gene, CDR1 is SGHAT and CDR2 is FQNNGV. The length of the CDR3 is 15 residues. The CDR3 nucleotides are TGTGCCAGCAGCCCCCCGGGAGGCCCCACAGATACGCAGTATTTT. Its translation: CASSPPGGPTDTQYF.

The chain is built from TRBV9 and TRBJ2-7; D uncertain. V was cut by 4 bases and J by 2 bases, with 16 bases left in between. This CDR3 has 15 residues. Germline V gene data show CDR1 as SGDLS and CDR2 as YYNGEE. The CDR3 DNA sequence: TGTGCCAGCAGCATTACGGAGAACCCTACCTACGAGCAGTACTTC. Protein sequence: CASSITENPTYEQYF.

The chain carries TRBV19 and TRBJ1-6, with D unclear. The CDR3 is 13 residues long. V shed 7 bases and J shed 13 bases, with 17 bases lying between them. From germline, CDR1 is LNHDA and CDR2 SQIVND (reference sequence). CDR3 protein: CASTPDGQRPLHF. CDR3 nucleotides: TGTGCCAGTACCCCGGACGGTCAGCGGCCCCTCCACTTT.

J is TRBJ2-7 and V is TRBV2, with D hard to call. Germline V gene data show CDR1 as SNHLY and CDR2 as FYNNEI. The CDR3 totals 12 residues. V lost 8 bases and J 2 bases, leaving 10 bases between the germline ends. The CDR3 region has the DNA TGTGCCAGCGAAGGCTTAACCTACGAGCAGTACTTC. Its protein is CASEGLTYEQYF.

The CDR3 coding sequence is TGTGCCTGGATCCGCCCTCGAGGGGGGCGCAACTATGGCTACACCTTC. Translation gives CAWIRPRGGRNYGYTF. The chain recombines TRBV30 with TRBJ1-2; D may be TRBD1 (6 bases). Germline V gives CDR1 GTSNPN, CDR2 SVGIG (reference sequence). Trimming shortened V by 4 bases and J by 2 bases, and 20 bases separated the two germline ends. This CDR3 comprises 16 residues.

The chain recombines TRBV11-2 with TRBJ2-7; 8 bases align to TRBD1. Germline CDR1 reads SGHAT; CDR2 reads FQNNGV. The trim removed 6 bases at V and 2 bases at J, leaving 6 bases unmatched. This CDR3 has 14 residues. The CDR3 here is CASRSPGQAYEQYF. CDR3 coding DNA: TGTGCCAGCAGGTCACCGGGACAGGCCTACGAGCAGTACTTC.

CDR3 region: CASSQDGRLNSPLHF. CDR3 sequence (DNA): TGTGCCAGCAGCCAAGACGGGAGGTTGAATTCACCCCTCCACTTT. The chain uses TRBV14 and TRBJ1-6, with D hard to call. The germline CDR1 and CDR2 sequences are SGHDN and FVKESK. The CDR3 length is 15 residues. V was cut by 0 bases and J by 7 bases, with 10 bases left in between.

The chain recombines TRBV5-1 with TRBJ2-1; D call uncertain. The germline V gene has CDR1 SGHRS and CDR2 YFSETQ. V was shortened by 1 base and J by 4 bases, with 12 bases between the two germline ends. This CDR3 is built from 15 residues. The CDR3 here is CASSLSLTNYNEQFF. The CDR3 DNA is TGCGCCAGCAGCTTGTCGCTAACGAATTACAATGAGCAGTTCTTC.

The chain uses TRBV2 and TRBJ1-1; D not certain. The CDR3 sequence is 13 residues long. Germline V lookup: CDR1 SNHLY, CDR2 FYNNEI. The V end was cut by 4 bases, the J end by 5 bases, with 11 bases between. The CDR3, as DNA: TGTGCCAGCAGTGTCGCAGAACGAACTGAAGCTTTCTTT. Translating it yields CASSVAERTEAFF. The variable domain in full, completed from reference TRBV2 and TRBJ1-1, reads EPEVTQTPSHQVTQMGQEVILRCVPISNHLYFYWYRQILGQKVEFLVSFYNNEISEKSEIFDDQFSVERPDGSNFTLKIRSTKLEDSAMYFCASSVAERTEAFFGQGTRLTVV.

The chain links TRBV6-1 to TRBJ2-7; TRBD2 might be the D (6 bases). CDR3 length equals 14 residues. Germline V gene sequence: CDR1 MNHNS, CDR2 SASEGT. The ends were cut back, 3 bases at V and 3 bases at J, with 12 bases in the middle. The CDR3 sequence is CASSELSGVYEQYF. The CDR3 region has the DNA TGTGCCAGCAGTGAGCTTAGCGGAGTCTACGAGCAGTACTTC.

V and J are TRBV28 and TRBJ2-1, with D uncertain. The V gene lost 2 bases and the J gene lost 0 bases, with 5 bases spanning the gap. Per germline, CDR1 MDHEN and CDR2 SYDVKM. The CDR3 is 14 residues long. This CDR3 is CASSLLRSYNEQFF. CDR3 DNA sequence: TGTGCCAGCAGTTTACTCCGCTCCTACAATGAGCAGTTCTTC.

The J gene is TRBJ1-3, the V gene TRBV4-3; 7 bases are shared with TRBD1. The germline gives CDR1 LGHNA, CDR2 YSLEER. V lost 3 bases, J lost 0 bases, and 2 bases stayed unmatched. CDR3 size: 15 residues. The chain's CDR3 is CASSQDRNSGNTIYF. The CDR3 region has the DNA TGCGCCAGCAGCCAGGACAGGAACTCTGGAAACACCATATATTTT.

The V call is TRBV5-1, the J call TRBJ2-7; 9 bases match TRBD1. The CDR3 spans 15 residues. V shed 4 bases, J shed 9 bases, and the junction held 14 bases outside the gene matches. Germline V gives CDR1 SGHRS, CDR2 YFSETQ. CDR3 in amino acids: CASSLEPTGGIGQYF. The CDR3 DNA sequence: TGCGCCAGCAGCCTGGAACCGACAGGGGGGATCGGGCAGTACTTC. The whole variable domain, remainder taken from reference TRBV5-1 and TRBJ2-7, is KAGVTQTPRYLIKTRGQQVTLSCSPISGHRSVSWYQQTPGQGLQFLFEYFSETQRNKGNFPGRFSGRQFSNSRSEMNVSTLELGDSALYLCASSLEPTGGIGQYFGPGTRLTVT.

This chain joins TRBV6-5 and TRBJ2-7; D is possibly TRBD1 (5 bases). V lost 7 bases, J lost 3 bases, and 10 bases lay in between. This CDR3 is built from 12 residues. Germline V CDR1 and CDR2: MNHEY, SVGAGI. CDR3 loop: CASKGALYEQYF. In nucleotides, the CDR3 is TGTGCCAGCAAAGGGGCCCTCTACGAGCAGTACTTC.

The chain joins TRBV10-3 to TRBJ2-3; D not certain. The V gene lost 4 bases and the J gene lost 0 bases, with 20 bases spanning the gap. The CDR3 extends over 18 amino acids. The germline V gene encodes CDR1 ENHRY and CDR2 SYGVKD. The DNA of the CDR3 is TGTGCCATCAGTGGTCTCGGTGCACTCGTTACGAGCACAGATACGCAGTATTTT. This encodes CAISGLGALVTSTDTQYF.

The genes are TRBV2 and TRBJ1-5, with D unresolved. V shed 3 bases and J shed 0 bases, with 6 bases lying between them. The CDR3 is 14 residues long. CDR1 SNHLY and CDR2 FYNNEI come from the germline V gene. The CDR3 DNA reads TGTGCCAGCAGTGAGGGCGGTAGCAATCAGCCCCAGCATTTT. Amino acid sequence: CASSEGGSNQPQHF.

The rearrangement joins TRBV5-1 to TRBJ1-5, with D possibly being TRBD1 (6 bases). CDR3 length equals 17 residues. Germline V gene lookup returns CDR1 SGHRS and CDR2 YFSETQ. V lost 8 bases, J lost 0 bases, and 21 bases lay in between. The CDR3 spells CARRAYKGTYSNQPQHF. The CDR3 DNA sequence: TGCGCCAGGCGCGCCTACAAGGGGACATATAGCAATCAGCCCCAGCATTTT.

This chain connects TRBV4-3 to TRBJ1-2; 7 positions match TRBD1. Germline V gives CDR1 LGHNA, CDR2 YSLEER. The junction had 10 bases not matched to a gene; V was cut back by 3 bases and J by 6 bases. This CDR3 region has 15 residues. CDR3 sequence: CASSHLEGGANGYTF. The CDR3 region has the DNA TGCGCCAGCAGCCATCTCGAAGGGGGCGCAAATGGCTACACCTTC.

The chain combines TRBV7-9 with TRBJ1-1; perhaps TRBD1 as D (6 bases). Per the germline V gene, CDR1 is SEHNR and CDR2 is FQNEAQ (reference sequence). The CDR3 runs to 14 residues. V shed 1 base and J shed 6 bases, with 12 bases lying between them. Here the CDR3 reads CASSLGQGSPEAFF. CDR3 sequence (DNA): TGTGCCAGCAGCTTAGGTCAGGGGTCGCCTGAAGCTTTCTTT.

The J gene is TRBJ2-7, the V gene TRBV24-1, with D unresolved. Germline-derived CDR1 and CDR2 are KGHDR and SFDVKD. The CDR3 consists of 12 residues. V lost 3 bases and J 3 bases, leaving 5 bases between the germline ends. The CDR3 loop is CATSDRYYEQYF. CDR3 coding DNA: TGTGCCACCAGTGATAGATACTACGAGCAGTACTTC.

This chain uses TRBV15 with TRBJ1-1; 9 bases match TRBD1. The germline V gene encodes CDR1 LNHNV and CDR2 YYDKDF (reference sequence). This CDR3 spans 15 amino acids. The V gene end was trimmed by 5 bases and the J gene end by 4 bases; junction bases not matched to a gene: 8. The CDR3 nucleotides read TGTGCCACCAGCCCTCGGACAGGGGAGGGCACTGAAGCTTTCTTT. Protein sequence: CATSPRTGEGTEAFF.

The V and J genes are TRBV5-6 and TRBJ1-5, with a tentative D call TRBD1 (5 bases). Trimming pared 3 bases from V and 2 bases from J, leaving 12 bases between. Germline CDR1 is SGHDT and CDR2 is YYEEEE. The CDR3 extends over 15 amino acids. The CDR3 DNA sequence: TGTGCCAGCAGCTGGAGGGGCTCCGGCAATCAGCCCCAGCATTTT. Translating it yields CASSWRGSGNQPQHF. The whole variable domain, remainder taken from reference TRBV5-6 and TRBJ1-5, is DAGVTQSPTHLIKTRGQQVTLRCSPKSGHDTVSWYQQALGQGPQFIFQYYEEEERQRGNFPDRFSGHQFPNYSSELNVNALLLGDSALYLCASSWRGSGNQPQHFGDGTRLSIL.

The V and J genes are TRBV7-2 and TRBJ2-1, with 9 bases matching TRBD2. In germline, CDR1 is SGHTA, CDR2 FQGNSA. The CDR3 contains 16 residues. The junction had 6 bases not matched to a gene; V was cut back by 5 bases and J by 1 base. In DNA, the CDR3 is TGTGCCAGCAGCACCCGTAGCGGGAGATCCTACAATGAGCAGTTCTTC. Translation gives CASSTRSGRSYNEQFF.

This chain links TRBV28 with TRBJ2-7; 11 bases fit TRBD2. V trimming: 7 bases; J trimming: 2 bases; junction bases outside the gene matches: 7. CDR3 length equals 15 residues. CDR1 and CDR2 from the germline V gene are MDHEN and SYDVKM. The CDR3 loop reads CASTHGLAGAYEQYF. The CDR3 bases are TGTGCCAGCACTCATGGACTAGCGGGCGCCTACGAGCAGTACTTC.

The V call is TRBV11-2, the J call TRBJ2-1; 9 bases are a match to TRBD1. Trimming took 3 bases from V and 1 from J; bases not matched to a gene: 7. The CDR3 has 17 amino acids. From germline, CDR1 is SGHAT and CDR2 FQNNGV. Written as DNA, the CDR3 is TGTGCCAGCAGCTTTGCTACAGGGGGCTTATCCTACAATGAGCAGTTCTTC. It encodes CASSFATGGLSYNEQFF. The whole variable domain, remainder taken from reference TRBV11-2 and TRBJ2-1, is EAGVAQSPRYKIIEKRQSVAFWCNPISGHATLYWYQQILGQGPKLLIQFQNNGVVDDSQLPKDRFSAERLKGVDSTLKIQPAKLEDSAVYLCASSFATGGLSYNEQFFGPGTRLTVL.

This chain links TRBV4-2 with TRBJ1-1, with 9 bases identical to TRBD1. In germline, CDR1 is LGHNA, CDR2 YNFKEQ. Germline trimming cut 4 bases from V and 3 bases from J; bases unmatched to any gene: 15. The CDR3 is made up of 18 amino acids. For the CDR3, the DNA is TGTGCCAGCAGCCCCTCGGGGGCGACAGGGGGATATGACACTGAAGCTTTCTTT. It encodes CASSPSGATGGYDTEAFF.

V gene TRBV7-8 combines with J gene TRBJ2-2; D possibly corresponds to TRBD1 (5 bases). The length of the CDR3 is 14 residues. Trimming removed 5 bases at V and 4 bases at J, with 11 bases between. Germline assignment: CDR1 SGHVS and CDR2 FQNEAQ. The CDR3 sequence is CASSPRGGTGELFF. The DNA of the CDR3 is TGTGCCAGCAGCCCTAGGGGCGGCACCGGGGAGCTGTTTTTT.

This clone appeared a single time. The chain employs TRBV19 and TRBJ2-5; D unclear. There are 14 residues in the CDR3. Germline CDR1 and CDR2: LNHDA and SQIVND (reference sequence). V was cut by 5 bases and J by 4 bases, with 14 bases left in between. CDR3 loop: CASSHRLMGETQYF. Written as DNA, the CDR3 is TGTGCCAGTAGTCATAGGTTAATGGGAGAGACCCAGTACTTC.